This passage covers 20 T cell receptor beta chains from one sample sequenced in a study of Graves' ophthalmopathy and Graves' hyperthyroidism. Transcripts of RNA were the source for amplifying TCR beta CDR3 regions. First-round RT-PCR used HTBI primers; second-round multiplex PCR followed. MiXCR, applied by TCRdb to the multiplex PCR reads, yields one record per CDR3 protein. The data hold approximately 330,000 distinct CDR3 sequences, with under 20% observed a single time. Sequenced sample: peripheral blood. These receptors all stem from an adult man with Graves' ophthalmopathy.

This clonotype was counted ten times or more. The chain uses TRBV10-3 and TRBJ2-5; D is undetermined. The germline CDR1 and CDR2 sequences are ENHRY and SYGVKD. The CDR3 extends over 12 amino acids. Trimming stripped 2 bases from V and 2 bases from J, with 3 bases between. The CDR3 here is CAISEGQETQYF. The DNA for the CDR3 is TGTGCCATCAGTGAGGGACAAGAGACCCAGTACTTC.

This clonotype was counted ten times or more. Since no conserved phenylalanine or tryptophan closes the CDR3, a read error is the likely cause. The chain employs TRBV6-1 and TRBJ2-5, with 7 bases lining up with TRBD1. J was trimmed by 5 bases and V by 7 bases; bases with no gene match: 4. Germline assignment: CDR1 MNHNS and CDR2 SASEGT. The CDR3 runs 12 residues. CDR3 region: CASNDRAETQYS. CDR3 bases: TGTGCCAGCAACGACAGGGCGGAGACCCAGTACTCC.

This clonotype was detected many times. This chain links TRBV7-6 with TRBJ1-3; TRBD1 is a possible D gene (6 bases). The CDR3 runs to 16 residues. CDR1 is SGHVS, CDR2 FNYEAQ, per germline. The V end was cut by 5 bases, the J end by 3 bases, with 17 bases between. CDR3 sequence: CASSPRPGQDGNTIYF. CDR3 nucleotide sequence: TGTGCCAGCAGCCCCCGTCCGGGACAAGATGGAAACACCATATATTTT.

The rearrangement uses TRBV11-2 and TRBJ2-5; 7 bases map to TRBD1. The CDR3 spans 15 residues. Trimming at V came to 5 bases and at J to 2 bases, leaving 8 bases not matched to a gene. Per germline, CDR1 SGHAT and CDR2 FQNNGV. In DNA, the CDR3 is TGTGCCAGCAGCCCAAAAGGGACAGTACAAGAGACCCAGTACTTC. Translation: CASSPKGTVQETQYF.

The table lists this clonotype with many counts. The CDR3 sequence is CAWRGLEETQYF. The CDR3 DNA reads as TGTGCCTGGAGGGGACTGGAAGAGACCCAGTACTTC. The chain couples TRBV30 to TRBJ2-5; D is possibly TRBD2 (6 bases). The CDR3 is 12 amino acids. Between the trimmed V and J ends, which lost 3 bases and 3 bases, there was a span of 8 bases. CDR1 is GTSNPN and CDR2 is SVGIG in the germline V gene (reference sequence).

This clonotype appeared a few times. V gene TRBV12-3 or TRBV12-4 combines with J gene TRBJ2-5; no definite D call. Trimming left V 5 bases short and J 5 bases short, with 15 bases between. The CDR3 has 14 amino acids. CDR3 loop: CASSARQSGETQYF. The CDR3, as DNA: TGTGCCAGCAGTGCGAGACAATCCGGCGAGACCCAGTACTTC.

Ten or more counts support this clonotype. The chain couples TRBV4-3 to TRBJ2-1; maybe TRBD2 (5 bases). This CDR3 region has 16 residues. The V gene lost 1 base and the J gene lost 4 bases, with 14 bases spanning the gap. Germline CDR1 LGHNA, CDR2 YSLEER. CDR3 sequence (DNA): TGCGCCAGCAGCCAAGGGAAGGACTCGGGGTACAATGAGCAGTTCTTC. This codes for CASSQGKDSGYNEQFF.

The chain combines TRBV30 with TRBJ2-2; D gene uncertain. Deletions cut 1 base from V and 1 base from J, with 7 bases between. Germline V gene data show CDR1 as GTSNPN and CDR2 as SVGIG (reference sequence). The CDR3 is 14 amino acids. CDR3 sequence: CAWSAAVNTGELFF. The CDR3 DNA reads TGTGCCTGGAGTGCGGCGGTGAACACCGGGGAGCTGTTTTTT.

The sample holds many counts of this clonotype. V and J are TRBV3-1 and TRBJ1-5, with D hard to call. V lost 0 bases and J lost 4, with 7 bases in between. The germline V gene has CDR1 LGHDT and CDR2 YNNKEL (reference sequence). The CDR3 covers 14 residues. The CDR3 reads CASSQDARNQPQHF. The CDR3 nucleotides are TGTGCCAGCAGCCAAGATGCCCGGAATCAGCCCCAGCATTTT.

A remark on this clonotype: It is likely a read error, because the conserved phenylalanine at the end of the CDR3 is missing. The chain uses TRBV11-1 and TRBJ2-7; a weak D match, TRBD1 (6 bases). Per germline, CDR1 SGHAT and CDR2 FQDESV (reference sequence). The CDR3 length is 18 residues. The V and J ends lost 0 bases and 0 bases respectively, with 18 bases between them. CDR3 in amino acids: CASSLASVSRGFSYEQYL. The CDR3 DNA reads TGTGCCAGCAGCTTAGCTAGCGTTTCGAGGGGGTTCTCCTACGAGCAGTACCTC.

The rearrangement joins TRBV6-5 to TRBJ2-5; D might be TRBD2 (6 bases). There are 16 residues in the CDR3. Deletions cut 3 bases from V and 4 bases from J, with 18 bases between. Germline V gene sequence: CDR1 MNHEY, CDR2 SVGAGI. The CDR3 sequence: CASSYWAGSAPETQYF. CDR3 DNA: TGTGCCAGCAGTTATTGGGCGGGGTCAGCTCCAGAGACCCAGTACTTC.

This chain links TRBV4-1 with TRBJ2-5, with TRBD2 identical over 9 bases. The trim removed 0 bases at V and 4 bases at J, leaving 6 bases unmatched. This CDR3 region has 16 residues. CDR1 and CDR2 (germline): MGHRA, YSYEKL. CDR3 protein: CASSQDEAGGLETQYF. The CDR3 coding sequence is TGCGCCAGCAGCCAAGACGAAGCGGGGGGTTTAGAGACCCAGTACTTC.

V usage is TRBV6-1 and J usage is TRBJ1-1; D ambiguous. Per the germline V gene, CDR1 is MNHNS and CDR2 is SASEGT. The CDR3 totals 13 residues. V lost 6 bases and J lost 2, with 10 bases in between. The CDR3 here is CASSSHTNTEAFF. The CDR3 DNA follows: TGTGCCAGCAGCAGTCACACAAACACTGAAGCTTTCTTT.

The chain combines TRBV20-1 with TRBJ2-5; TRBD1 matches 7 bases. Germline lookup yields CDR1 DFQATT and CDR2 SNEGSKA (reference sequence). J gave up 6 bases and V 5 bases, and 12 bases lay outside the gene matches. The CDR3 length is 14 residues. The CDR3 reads CSAERGQEEKTQYF. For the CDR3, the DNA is TGCAGTGCTGAAAGAGGACAGGAAGAGAAGACCCAGTACTTC.

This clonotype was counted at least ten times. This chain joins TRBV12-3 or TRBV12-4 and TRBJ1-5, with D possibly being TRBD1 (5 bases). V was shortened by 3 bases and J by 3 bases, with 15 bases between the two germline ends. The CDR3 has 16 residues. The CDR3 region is CASSFTLDTNNQPQHF. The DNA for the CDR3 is TGTGCCAGCAGTTTCACCTTGGACACCAACAATCAGCCCCAGCATTTT.

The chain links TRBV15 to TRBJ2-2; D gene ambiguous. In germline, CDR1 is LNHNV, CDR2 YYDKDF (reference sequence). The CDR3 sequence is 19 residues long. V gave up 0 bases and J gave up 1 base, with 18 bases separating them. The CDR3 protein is CATSRESGSLGLNTGELFF. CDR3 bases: TGTGCCACCAGCAGAGAGTCAGGCAGCCTAGGCTTGAACACCGGGGAGCTGTTTTTT.

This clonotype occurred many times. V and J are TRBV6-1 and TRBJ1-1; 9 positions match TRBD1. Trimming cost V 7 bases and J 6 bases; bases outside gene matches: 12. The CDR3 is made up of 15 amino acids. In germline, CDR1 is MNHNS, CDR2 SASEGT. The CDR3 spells CASTQLGTGKAEAFF. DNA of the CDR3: TGTGCCAGCACCCAGTTGGGGACAGGGAAGGCTGAAGCTTTCTTT.

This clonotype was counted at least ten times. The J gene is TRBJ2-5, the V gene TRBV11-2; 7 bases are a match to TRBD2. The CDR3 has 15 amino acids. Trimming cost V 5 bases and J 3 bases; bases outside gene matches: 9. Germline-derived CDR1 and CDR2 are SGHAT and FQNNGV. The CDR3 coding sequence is TGTGCCAGCAGCCAGATGCGGCTAGCGGAAGAGACCCAGTACTTC. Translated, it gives CASSQMRLAEETQYF.

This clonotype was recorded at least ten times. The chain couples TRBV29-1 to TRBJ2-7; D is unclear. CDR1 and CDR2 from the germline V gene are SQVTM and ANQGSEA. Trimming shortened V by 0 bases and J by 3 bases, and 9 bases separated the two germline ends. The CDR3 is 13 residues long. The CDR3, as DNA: TGCAGCGTTGAAGACGGCACCGTCTACGAGCAGTACTTC. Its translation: CSVEDGTVYEQYF.

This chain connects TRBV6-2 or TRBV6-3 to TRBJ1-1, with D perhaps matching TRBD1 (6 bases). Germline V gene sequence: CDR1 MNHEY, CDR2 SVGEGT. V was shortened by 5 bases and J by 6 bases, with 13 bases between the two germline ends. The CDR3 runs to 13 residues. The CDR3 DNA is TGTGCCAGCAGTCAAACCGGGACACCTGAAGCTTTCTTT. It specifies CASSQTGTPEAFF.